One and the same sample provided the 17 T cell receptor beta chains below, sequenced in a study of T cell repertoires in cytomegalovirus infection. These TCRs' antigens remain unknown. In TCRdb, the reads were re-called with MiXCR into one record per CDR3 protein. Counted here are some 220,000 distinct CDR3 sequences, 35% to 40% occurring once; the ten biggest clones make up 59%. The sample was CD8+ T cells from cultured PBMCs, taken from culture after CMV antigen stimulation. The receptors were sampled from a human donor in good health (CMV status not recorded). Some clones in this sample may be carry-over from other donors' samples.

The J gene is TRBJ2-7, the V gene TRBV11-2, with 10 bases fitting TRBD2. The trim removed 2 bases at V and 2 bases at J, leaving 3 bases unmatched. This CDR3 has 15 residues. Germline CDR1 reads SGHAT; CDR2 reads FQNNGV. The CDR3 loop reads CASSLISGGTYEQYF. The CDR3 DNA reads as TGTGCCAGCAGCTTAATTAGCGGGGGGACCTACGAGCAGTACTTC.

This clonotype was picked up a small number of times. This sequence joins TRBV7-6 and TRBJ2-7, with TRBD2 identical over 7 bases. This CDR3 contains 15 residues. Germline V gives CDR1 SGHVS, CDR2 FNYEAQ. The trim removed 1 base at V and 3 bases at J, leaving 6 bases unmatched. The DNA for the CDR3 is TGTGCCAGCAGCTTAGATCGGACTAGGGACTACGAGCAGTACTTC. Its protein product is CASSLDRTRDYEQYF.

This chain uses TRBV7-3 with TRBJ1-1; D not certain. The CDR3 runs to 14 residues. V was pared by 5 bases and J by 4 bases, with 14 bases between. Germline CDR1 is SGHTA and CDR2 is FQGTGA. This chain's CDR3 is CASSPRGESTEAFF. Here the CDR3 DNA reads TGTGCCAGCAGCCCCCGGGGAGAGAGCACTGAAGCTTTCTTT.

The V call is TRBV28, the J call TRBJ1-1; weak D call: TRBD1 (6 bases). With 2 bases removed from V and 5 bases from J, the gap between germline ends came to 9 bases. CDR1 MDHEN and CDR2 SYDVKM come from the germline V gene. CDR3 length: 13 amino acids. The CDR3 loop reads CASSLRGWTEAFF. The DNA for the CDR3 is TGTGCCAGCAGTTTAAGGGGGTGGACTGAAGCTTTCTTT.

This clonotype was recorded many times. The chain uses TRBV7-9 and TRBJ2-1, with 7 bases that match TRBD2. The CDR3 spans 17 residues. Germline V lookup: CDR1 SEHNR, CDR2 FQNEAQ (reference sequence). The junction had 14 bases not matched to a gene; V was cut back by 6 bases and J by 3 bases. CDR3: CASRGTLGREDYNEQFF. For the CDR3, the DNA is TGTGCCAGCAGAGGGACGTTAGGTCGGGAGGACTACAATGAGCAGTTCTTC.

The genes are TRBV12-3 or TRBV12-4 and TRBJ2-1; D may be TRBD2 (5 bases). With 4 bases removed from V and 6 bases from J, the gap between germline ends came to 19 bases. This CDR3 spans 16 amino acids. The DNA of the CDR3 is TGTGCCAGCAGTTGGGGTATCGTGCCTACTAGCAATGAGCAGTTCTTC. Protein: CASSWGIVPTSNEQFF.

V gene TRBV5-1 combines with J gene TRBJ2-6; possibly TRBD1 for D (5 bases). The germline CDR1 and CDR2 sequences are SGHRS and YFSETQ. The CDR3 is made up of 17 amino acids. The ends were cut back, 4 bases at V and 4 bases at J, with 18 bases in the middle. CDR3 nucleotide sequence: TGCGCCAGCAGCCCTGAACCCCAGGGCTCCGGGGCCAACGTCCTGACTTTC. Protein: CASSPEPQGSGANVLTF.

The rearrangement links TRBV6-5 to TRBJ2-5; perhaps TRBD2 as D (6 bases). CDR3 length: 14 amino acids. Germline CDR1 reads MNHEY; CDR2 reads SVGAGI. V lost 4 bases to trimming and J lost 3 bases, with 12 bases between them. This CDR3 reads CASSLEGTKETQYF. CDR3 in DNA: TGTGCCAGCAGTTTGGAGGGGACGAAAGAGACCCAGTACTTC.

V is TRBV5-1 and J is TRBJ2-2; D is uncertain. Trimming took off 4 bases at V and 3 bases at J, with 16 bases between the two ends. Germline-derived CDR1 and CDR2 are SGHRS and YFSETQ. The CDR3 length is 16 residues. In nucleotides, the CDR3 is TGCGCCAGCAGCCGACGTTCGGCTCCGTACACCGGGGAGCTGTTTTTT. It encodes CASSRRSAPYTGELFF.

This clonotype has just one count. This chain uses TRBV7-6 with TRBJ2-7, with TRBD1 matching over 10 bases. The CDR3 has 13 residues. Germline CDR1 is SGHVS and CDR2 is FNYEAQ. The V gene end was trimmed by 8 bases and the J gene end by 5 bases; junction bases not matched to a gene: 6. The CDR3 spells CASGGQGVDEQYF. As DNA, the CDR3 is TGTGCCAGCGGCGGACAGGGGGTCGACGAGCAGTACTTC. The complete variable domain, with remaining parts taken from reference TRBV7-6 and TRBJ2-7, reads GAGVSQSPRYKVTKRGQDVALRCDPISGHVSLYWYRQALGQGPEFLTYFNYEAQQDKSGLPNDRFSAERPEGSISTLTIQRTEQRDSAMYRCASGGQGVDEQYFGPGTRLTVT.

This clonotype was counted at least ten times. The CDR3 coding sequence is TGTGCCAGCAGCTTTACGGTGGGCAATCAGCCCCAGCATTTT. Residues: CASSFTVGNQPQHF. The chain employs TRBV5-8 and TRBJ1-5, with D unresolved. The CDR3 spans 14 residues. The V and J ends lost 2 bases and 2 bases respectively, with 8 bases between them. Germline CDR1 is SGHTS and CDR2 is YDEGEE.

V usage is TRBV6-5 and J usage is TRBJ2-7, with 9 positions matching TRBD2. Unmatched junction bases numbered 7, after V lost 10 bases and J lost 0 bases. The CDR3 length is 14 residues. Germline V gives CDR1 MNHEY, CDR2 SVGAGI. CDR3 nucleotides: TGTGCCACCGTAGCGGGAGCGAGCTCCTACGAGCAGTACTTC. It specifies CATVAGASSYEQYF.

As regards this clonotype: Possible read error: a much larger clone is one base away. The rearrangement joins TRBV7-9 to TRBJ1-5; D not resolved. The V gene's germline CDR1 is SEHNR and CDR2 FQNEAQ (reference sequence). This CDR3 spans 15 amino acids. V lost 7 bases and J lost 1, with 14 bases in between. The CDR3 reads CASTPAVTSNQPQHF. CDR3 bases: TGTGCCAGCACCCCGGCAGTGACAAGCAATCAGCCCCAGCATTTT. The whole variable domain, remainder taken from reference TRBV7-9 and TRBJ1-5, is DTGVSQNPRHKITKRGQNVTFRCDPISEHNRLYWYRQTLGQGPEFLTYFQNEAQLEKSRLLSDRFSAERPKGSFSTLEIQRTEQGDSAMYLCASTPAVTSNQPQHFGDGTRLSIL.

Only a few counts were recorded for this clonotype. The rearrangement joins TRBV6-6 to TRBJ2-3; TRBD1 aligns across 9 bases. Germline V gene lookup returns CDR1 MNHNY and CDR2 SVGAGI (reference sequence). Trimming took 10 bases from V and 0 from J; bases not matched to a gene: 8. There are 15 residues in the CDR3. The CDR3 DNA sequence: TGTGCCAACTCCCGGACAGGGGTTAGCACAGATACGCAGTATTTT. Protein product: CANSRTGVSTDTQYF.

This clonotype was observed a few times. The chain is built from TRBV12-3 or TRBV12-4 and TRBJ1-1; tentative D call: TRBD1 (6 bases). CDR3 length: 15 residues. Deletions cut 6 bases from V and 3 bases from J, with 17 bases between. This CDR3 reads CASSRASRGDTEAFF. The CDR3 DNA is TGTGCCAGCAGCCGGGCCTCCAGGGGCGACACTGAAGCTTTCTTT.

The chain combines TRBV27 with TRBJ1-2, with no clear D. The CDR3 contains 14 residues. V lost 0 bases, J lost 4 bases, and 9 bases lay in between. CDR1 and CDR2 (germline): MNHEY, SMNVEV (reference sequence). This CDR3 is CASSLSSAAYGYTF. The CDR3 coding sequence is TGTGCCAGCAGTTTATCGTCAGCAGCCTATGGCTACACCTTC.

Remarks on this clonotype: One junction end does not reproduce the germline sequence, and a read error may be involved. The CDR3, as DNA: TGTGCCAGCAGCTTAGGTGCTAGCGGGAGCTCCTACAATGAGCAGCTCTTC. This gives the protein CASSLGASGSSYNEQLF. The J gene is TRBJ2-1, the V gene TRBV7-6; 10 nucleotides match TRBD2. The germline gives CDR1 SGHVS, CDR2 FNYEAQ. This CDR3 region has 17 residues. Full variable domain (outside the CDR3, taken from reference TRBV7-6 and TRBJ2-1): GAGVSQSPRYKVTKRGQDVALRCDPISGHVSLYWYRQALGQGPEFLTYFNYEAQQDKSGLPNDRFSAERPEGSISTLTIQRTEQRDSAMYRCASSLGASGSSYNEQLFGPGTRLTVL.